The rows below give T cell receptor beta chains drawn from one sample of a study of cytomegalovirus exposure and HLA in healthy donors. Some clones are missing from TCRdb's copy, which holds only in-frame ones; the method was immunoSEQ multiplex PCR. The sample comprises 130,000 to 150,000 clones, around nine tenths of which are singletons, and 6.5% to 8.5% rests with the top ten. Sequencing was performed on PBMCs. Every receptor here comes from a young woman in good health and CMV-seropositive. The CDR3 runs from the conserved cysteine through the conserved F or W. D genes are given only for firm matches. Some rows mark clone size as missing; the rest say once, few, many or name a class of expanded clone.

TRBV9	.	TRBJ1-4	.	CASSVGGGDEKLFF	TGTGCCAGCAGCGTAGGAGGGGGTGATGAAAAACTGTTTTTT
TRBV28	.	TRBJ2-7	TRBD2	CASTLRLAGFDEQYF	TGTGCCAGTACCTTGAGACTAGCGGGGTTCGATGAGCAGTACTTC
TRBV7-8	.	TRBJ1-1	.	CASSLGGGWTEAFF	TGTGCCAGCAGCTTAGGGGGGGGTTGGACTGAAGCTTTCTTT
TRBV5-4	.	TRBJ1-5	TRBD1	CASSRQGANQPQHF	TGTGCCAGCAGCCGACAGGGGGCCAATCAGCCCCAGCATTTT
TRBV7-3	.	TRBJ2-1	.	CASSLTRNNEQFF	TGTGCCAGCAGTTTAACCAGGAACAATGAGCAGTTCTTC
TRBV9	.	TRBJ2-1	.	CASGLGNEQFF	TGTGCCAGCGGACTCGGGAATGAGCAGTTCTTC
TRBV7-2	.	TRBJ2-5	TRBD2	CASVASGGAMETQYF	TGTGCCAGCGTGGCTAGCGGGGGGGCGATGGAGACCCAGTACTTC
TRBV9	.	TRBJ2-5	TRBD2	CASSVLTSAETQYF	TGTGCCAGCAGCGTCCTGACTAGCGCAGAGACCCAGTACTTC
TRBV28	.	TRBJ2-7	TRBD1	CASRRQGAPYEQYF	TGTGCCAGCAGGAGACAGGGGGCGCCTTACGAGCAGTACTTC
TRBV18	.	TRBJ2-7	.	CASSPPAGIYEQYF	TGTGCCAGCTCACCACCCGCCGGGATATACGAGCAGTACTTC
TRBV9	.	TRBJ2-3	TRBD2	CASSPRGSGLDTQYF	TGTGCCAGCAGCCCCCGCGGTAGCGGGTTGGATACGCAGTATTTT
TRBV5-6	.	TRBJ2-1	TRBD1	CASSLDRTYNEQFF	TGTGCCAGCAGCCTGGACAGGACCTACAATGAGCAGTTCTTC
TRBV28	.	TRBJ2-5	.	CASSFRETQYF	TGTGCCAGCAGTTTCAGGGAGACCCAGTACTTC
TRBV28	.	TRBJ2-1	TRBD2	CASSSGLAGYNEQFF	TGTGCCAGCAGTTCCGGACTAGCGGGGTACAATGAGCAGTTCTTC
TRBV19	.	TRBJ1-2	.	CASSIALGADGYTF	TGTGCCAGTAGTATAGCGTTAGGGGCGGATGGCTACACCTTC
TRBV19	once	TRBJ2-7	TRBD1	CASKSGQGNYEQYF	TGTGCCAGTAAGTCGGGACAGGGAAACTACGAGCAGTACTTC
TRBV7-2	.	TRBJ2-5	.	CASRSPGLQETQYF	TGTGCCAGCAGGTCACCGGGACTCCAAGAGACCCAGTACTTC
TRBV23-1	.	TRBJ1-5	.	CASSQSIAGNQPQHF	TGCGCCAGCAGTCAATCGATTGCAGGCAATCAGCCCCAGCATTTT
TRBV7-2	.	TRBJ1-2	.	CASSLAESQGFHGYTF	TGTGCCAGCAGCTTAGCAGAATCTCAGGGTTTTCATGGCTACACCTTC
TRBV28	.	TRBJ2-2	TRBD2	CASSILGLAGGAGELFF	TGTGCCAGCAGCATTTTGGGACTAGCGGGAGGGGCCGGGGAGCTGTTTTTT
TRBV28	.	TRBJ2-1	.	CASSLTRVNEQFF	TGTGCCAGCAGTTTAACCCGGGTCAATGAGCAGTTCTTC
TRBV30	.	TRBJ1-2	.	CAWYRGEDGYTF	TGTGCCTGGTATCGGGGGGAGGATGGCTACACCTTC
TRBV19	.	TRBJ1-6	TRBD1	CASSVGTGAADNSPLHF	TGTGCCAGTAGTGTTGGGACAGGGGCCGCGGATAATTCACCCCTCCACTTT
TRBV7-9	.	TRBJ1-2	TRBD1	CASSSGTGVYGYTF	TGTGCCAGCAGCTCCGGGACAGGGGTCTATGGCTACACCTTC
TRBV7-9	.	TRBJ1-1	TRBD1	CASSSPPGQGNTEAFF	TGTGCCAGCAGCTCACCCCCGGGACAGGGTAACACTGAAGCTTTCTTT
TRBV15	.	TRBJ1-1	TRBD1	CATSTGTGEAFF	TGTGCCACCAGCACCGGGACAGGTGAAGCTTTCTTT
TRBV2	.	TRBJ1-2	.	CASSEEKNGYTF	TGTGCCAGCAGTGAGGAGAAGAATGGCTACACCTTC
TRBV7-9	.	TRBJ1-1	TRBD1	CASSSGQGREAFF	TGTGCCAGCAGCTCGGGACAGGGACGTGAAGCTTTCTTT
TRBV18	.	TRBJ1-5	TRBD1	CASSPDREAQPQHF	TGTGCCAGCTCCCCCGACAGGGAAGCCCAGCCCCAGCATTTT
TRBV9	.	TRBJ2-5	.	CASSVEPGQETQYF	TGTGCCAGCAGCGTAGAACCGGGGCAAGAGACCCAGTACTTC
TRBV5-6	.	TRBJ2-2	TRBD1	CASSRTGIDTGELFF	TGTGCCAGCAGCCGGACAGGGATCGACACCGGGGAGCTGTTTTTT
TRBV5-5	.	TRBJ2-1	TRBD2	CASSMTSGTNYNEQFF	TGTGCCAGCAGCATGACTAGCGGGACCAACTACAATGAGCAGTTCTTC
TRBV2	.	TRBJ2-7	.	CASSPQGRPPYEQYF	TGTGCCAGCAGCCCCCAGGGGCGGCCCCCCTACGAGCAGTACTTC
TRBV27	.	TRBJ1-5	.	CASSLNRYSNQPQHF	TGTGCCAGCAGTTTAAACAGGTATAGCAATCAGCCCCAGCATTTT
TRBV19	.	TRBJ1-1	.	CASSIRRGTEAFF	TGTGCCAGTAGTATTCGCAGGGGCACTGAAGCTTTCTTT
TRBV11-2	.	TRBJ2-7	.	CASSSGLSYEQYF	TGTGCCAGCAGTTCGGGACTTTCCTACGAGCAGTACTTC
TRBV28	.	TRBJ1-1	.	CASSFLPGTEAFF	TGTGCCAGCAGTTTCCTACCGGGCACTGAAGCTTTCTTT
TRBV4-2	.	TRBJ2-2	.	CASSQEAAASGGELFF	TGTGCCAGCAGCCAAGAGGCGGCCGCTAGTGGCGGGGAGCTGTTTTTT
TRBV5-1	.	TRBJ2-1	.	CASSLSGRDEQFF	TGCGCCAGCAGCTTGTCCGGCAGGGATGAGCAGTTCTTC
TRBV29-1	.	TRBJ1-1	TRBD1	CSVEDRDRGWGTEAFF	TGCAGCGTTGAAGACCGGGACAGGGGATGGGGCACTGAAGCTTTCTTT
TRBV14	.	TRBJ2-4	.	CASSQVQGPEDF	TGTGCCAGCAGCCAAGTCCAGGGGCCCGAGGACTTC
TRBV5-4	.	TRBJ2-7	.	CASSLEQDAYEQYF	TGTGCCAGCAGCTTGGAACAGGACGCCTACGAGCAGTACTTC
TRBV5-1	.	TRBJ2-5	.	CASSLVTAGQETQYF	TGCGCCAGCAGCTTGGTTACGGCAGGCCAAGAGACCCAGTACTTC
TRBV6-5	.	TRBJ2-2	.	CASSYEAGEVTGELFF	TGTGCCAGCAGTTATGAGGCAGGGGAAGTCACCGGGGAGCTGTTTTTT
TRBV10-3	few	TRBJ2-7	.	CAIRGDTSYEQYF	TGTGCCATCAGGGGGGACACCTCCTACGAGCAGTACTTC
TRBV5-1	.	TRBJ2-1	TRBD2	CASSFPSGPYNEQFF	TGCGCCAGCAGCTTTCCTAGCGGACCATACAATGAGCAGTTCTTC